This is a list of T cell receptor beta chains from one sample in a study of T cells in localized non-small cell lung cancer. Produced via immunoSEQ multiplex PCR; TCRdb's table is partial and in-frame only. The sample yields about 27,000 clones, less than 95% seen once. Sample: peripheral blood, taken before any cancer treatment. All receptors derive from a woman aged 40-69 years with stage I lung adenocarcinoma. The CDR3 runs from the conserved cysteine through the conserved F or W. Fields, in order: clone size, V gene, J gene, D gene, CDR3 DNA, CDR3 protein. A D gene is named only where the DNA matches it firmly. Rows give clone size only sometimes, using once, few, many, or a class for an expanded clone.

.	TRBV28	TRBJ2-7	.	TGTGCCAGCAGTTCAGGGGCCTACGAGCAGTACTTC	CASSSGAYEQYF
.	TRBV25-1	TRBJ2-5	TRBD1	TGTGCCAGCAGTGAATATACAGGGGCAAAGAAAGAGACCCAGTACTTC	CASSEYTGAKKETQYF
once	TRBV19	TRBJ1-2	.	TGTGCCAGTACCGAGTCCGGTCACTATGGCTACACCTTC	CASTESGHYGYTF
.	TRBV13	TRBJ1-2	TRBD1	TGTGCCAGCAGCTTAGGCCGGGGCAGGGGGAACTATGGCTACACCTTC	CASSLGRGRGNYGYTF
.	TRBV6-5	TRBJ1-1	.	TGTGCCAGCAGCCCTGCAGGGGTTCGGGACACTGAAGCTTTCTTT	CASSPAGVRDTEAFF
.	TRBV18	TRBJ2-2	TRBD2	TGTGCCAGCTCACCGCCGGGGGACTATGTGTTGACCGGGGAGCTGTTTTTT	CASSPPGDYVLTGELFF
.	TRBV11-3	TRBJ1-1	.	TGTGCCAGCAGGGGATTTAGTACACCTAACACTGAAGCTTTCTTT	CASRGFSTPNTEAFF
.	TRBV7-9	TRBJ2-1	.	TGTGCCAGCAGCTTTACAGGGCTTTACGACAATGAGCAGTTCTTC	CASSFTGLYDNEQFF
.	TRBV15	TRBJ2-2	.	TGTGCCACCAGCAGAGTTGGGGGGACTCCCGCATTGAGCGAGCTGTTTTTT	CATSRVGGTPALSELFF
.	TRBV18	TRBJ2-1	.	TGTGCCAGCTCACCAGCTTCCGTCGATGAGCAGTTCTTC	CASSPASVDEQFF
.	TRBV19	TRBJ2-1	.	TGTGCCAGTAGTATGGGACGGATAAATGAGCAGTTCTTC	CASSMGRINEQFF
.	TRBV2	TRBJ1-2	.	TGTGCCAGCAGTGATTGGGACCTCGCAGGGGTTGTCCATGGCTACACCTTC	CASSDWDLAGVVHGYTF
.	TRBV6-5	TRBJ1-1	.	TGTGCCAGCGGACTAGACACGTCCAGGCCTGAAGCTTTCTTT	CASGLDTSRPEAFF
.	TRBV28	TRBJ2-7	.	TGTGCCAGCAGCATACGGGGGATGGGGCAGTACTTC	CASSIRGMGQYF
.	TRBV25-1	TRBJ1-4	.	TGTGCCAGCAGTGATGATAGGGGGACTAATGAAAAACTGTTTTTT	CASSDDRGTNEKLFF
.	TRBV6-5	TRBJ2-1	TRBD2	TGTGCCAGCAGTTACCTAGCGGGCCGCTCCTACAATGAGCAGTTCTTC	CASSYLAGRSYNEQFF
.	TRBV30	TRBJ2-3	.	TGTGCCTGGAGTGTATCCTCTCTAGCGCAACGCACAGATACGCAGTATTTT	CAWSVSSLAQRTDTQYF
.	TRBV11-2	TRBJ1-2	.	TGTGCCAGCAGCTTAGATGTAGGGCCCTATGGCTACACCTTC	CASSLDVGPYGYTF
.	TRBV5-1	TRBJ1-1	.	TGCGCCAGCACCCCCGGGGGCGCGAACACTGAAGCTTTCTTT	CASTPGGANTEAFF
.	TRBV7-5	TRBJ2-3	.	TGTGTCAGAAGCTCTCCGGGACTGGGGACAGATACGCAGTATTTT	CVRSSPGLGTDTQYF
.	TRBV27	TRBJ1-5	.	TGTGCCAGCAGTTTATCGTTTGGGGAGAATCAGCCCCAGCATTTT	CASSLSFGENQPQHF
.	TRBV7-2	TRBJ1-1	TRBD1	TGTGCCAGCAGCTCGGGACAGGAAAACACTGAAGCTTTCTTT	CASSSGQENTEAFF
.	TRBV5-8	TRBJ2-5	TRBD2	TGTGCCAGCAGCCTTGGGAGGGGACAAGAGACCCAGTACTTC	CASSLGRGQETQYF
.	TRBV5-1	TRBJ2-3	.	TGCGCCAGCAGCTTGGGGAGTCCCACAGATACGCAGTATTTT	CASSLGSPTDTQYF